This paragraph covers one TCR beta chain sequence. Its antigen remains unknown. The CDR3 sequence is 18 residues long. V shed 0 bases and J shed 2 bases, with 20 bases lying between them. From germline, CDR1 is SGHNT and CDR2 YYREEE (reference sequence). The sample is drawn from a study of cytomegalovirus exposure and HLA in healthy donors. The primer mix had 60 Vbeta and 13 Jbeta primers. The protocol was immunoSEQ multiplex PCR, while the TCRdb copy is restricted to in-frame clones and leaves out a portion. This sample's table has roughly 78,000 clones. Study-level results: Analyzed later, association rates of TCRs varied across HLA loci, with DRB1 most and HLA-C fewest. In a later analysis, V- and J-gene trimming of beta chains associated with a DCLRE1C missense variant, replicated independently. Reportedly, a later analysis found an Asian-associated ancestry cluster had fewer N-insertions than the roughly 700-donor mean.

Sequenced material: PBMCs. The clonotype was recovered from a boy between 5 and 17 years old in good health and CMV-seronegative. This rearrangement joins TRBV5-4 to TRBJ2-5, with a weak D call TRBD2 (8 bases). In DNA form, the CDR3 reads TGTGCCAGCAGCTTGGAAACAGGGGTAGCGGGAAGTCAAGAGACCCAGTACTTC. It encodes CASSLETGVAGSQETQYF.